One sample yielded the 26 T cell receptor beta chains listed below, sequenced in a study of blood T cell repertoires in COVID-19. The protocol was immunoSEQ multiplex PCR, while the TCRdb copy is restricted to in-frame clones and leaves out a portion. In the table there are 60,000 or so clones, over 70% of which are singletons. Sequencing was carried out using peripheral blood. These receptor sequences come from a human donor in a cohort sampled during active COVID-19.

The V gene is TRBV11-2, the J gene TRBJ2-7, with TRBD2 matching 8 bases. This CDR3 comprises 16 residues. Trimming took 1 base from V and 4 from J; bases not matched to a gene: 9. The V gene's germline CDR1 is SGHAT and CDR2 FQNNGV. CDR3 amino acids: CASSLVLTGGRYEQYF. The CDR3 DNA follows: TGTGCCAGCAGCTTAGTTTTGACGGGAGGGAGGTACGAGCAGTACTTC. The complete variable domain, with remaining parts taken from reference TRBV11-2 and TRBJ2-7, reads EAGVAQSPRYKIIEKRQSVAFWCNPISGHATLYWYQQILGQGPKLLIQFQNNGVVDDSQLPKDRFSAERLKGVDSTLKIQPAKLEDSAVYLCASSLVLTGGRYEQYFGPGTRLTVT.

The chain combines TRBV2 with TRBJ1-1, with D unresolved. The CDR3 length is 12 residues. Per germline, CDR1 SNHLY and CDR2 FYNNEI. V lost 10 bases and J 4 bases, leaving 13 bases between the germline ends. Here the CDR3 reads CATWGVSTEAFF. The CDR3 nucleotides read TGTGCCACTTGGGGAGTTAGCACTGAAGCTTTCTTT.

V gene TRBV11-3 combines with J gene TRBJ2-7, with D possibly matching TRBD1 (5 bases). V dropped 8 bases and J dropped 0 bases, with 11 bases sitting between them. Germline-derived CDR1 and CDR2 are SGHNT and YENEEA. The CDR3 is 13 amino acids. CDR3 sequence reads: CASGAQTSYEQYF. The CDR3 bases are TGTGCCAGCGGGGCCCAAACCTCCTACGAGCAGTACTTC.

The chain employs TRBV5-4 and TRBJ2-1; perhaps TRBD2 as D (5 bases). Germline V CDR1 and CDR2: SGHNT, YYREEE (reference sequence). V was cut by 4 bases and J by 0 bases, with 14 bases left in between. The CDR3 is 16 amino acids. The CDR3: CASSPGLANSYNEQFF. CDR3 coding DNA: TGTGCCAGCAGCCCCGGACTGGCGAACTCCTACAATGAGCAGTTCTTC.

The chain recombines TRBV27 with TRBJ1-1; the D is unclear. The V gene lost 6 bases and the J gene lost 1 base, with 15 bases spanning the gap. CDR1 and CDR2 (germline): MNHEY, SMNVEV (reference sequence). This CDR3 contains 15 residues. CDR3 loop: CASSLTYGKNTEAFF. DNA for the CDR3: TGTGCCAGCAGCCTCACATACGGGAAGAACACTGAAGCTTTCTTT.

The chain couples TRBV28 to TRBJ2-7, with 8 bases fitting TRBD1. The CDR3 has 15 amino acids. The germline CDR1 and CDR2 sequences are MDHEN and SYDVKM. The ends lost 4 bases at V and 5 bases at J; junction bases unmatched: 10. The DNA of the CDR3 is TGTGCCAGCAGTTCCCCTGGACAGGGAAGGAACGAGCAGTACTTC. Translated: CASSSPGQGRNEQYF.

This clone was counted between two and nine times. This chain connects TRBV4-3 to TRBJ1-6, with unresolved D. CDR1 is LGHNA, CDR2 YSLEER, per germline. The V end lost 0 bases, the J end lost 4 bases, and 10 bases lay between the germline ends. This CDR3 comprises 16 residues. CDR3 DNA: TGCGCCAGCAGCCAAGAGGCCCAGACTTATAATTCACCCCTCCACTTT. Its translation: CASSQEAQTYNSPLHF.

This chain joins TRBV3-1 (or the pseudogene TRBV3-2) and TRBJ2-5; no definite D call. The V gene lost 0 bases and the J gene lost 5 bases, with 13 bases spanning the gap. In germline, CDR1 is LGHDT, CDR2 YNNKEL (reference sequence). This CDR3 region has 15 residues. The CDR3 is CASSQERLVGETQYF. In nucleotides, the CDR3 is TGTGCCAGCAGCCAAGAGCGGTTGGTTGGTGAGACCCAGTACTTC.

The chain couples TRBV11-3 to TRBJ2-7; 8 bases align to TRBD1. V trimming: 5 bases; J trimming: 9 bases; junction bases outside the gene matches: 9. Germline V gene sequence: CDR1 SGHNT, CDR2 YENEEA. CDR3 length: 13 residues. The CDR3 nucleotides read TGTGCCAGCAGCCCCGACCAGGGGGCTGTGCAGTACTTC. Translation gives CASSPDQGAVQYF.

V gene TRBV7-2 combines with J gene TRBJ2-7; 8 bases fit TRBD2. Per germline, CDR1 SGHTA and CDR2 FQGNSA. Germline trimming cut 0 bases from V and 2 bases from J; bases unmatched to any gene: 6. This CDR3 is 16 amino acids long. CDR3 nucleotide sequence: TGTGCCAGCAGCTTAGCGGGTAGCGGGATACCCTACGAGCAGTACTTC. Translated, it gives CASSLAGSGIPYEQYF.

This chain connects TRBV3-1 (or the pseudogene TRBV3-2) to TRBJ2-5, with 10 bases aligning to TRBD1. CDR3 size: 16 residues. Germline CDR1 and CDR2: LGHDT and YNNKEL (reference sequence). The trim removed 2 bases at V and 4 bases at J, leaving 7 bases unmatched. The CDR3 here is CASSQPDRGHGETQYF. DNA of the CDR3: TGTGCCAGCAGCCAACCAGACAGGGGGCATGGAGAGACCCAGTACTTC.

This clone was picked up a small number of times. CDR3 protein: CASSEMGGSPYEQYF. CDR3 nucleotide sequence: TGCGCCAGCAGTGAAATGGGGGGGTCTCCCTACGAGCAGTACTTC. V usage is TRBV10-2 and J usage is TRBJ2-7; 7 bases line up with TRBD2. V trimming: 3 bases; J trimming: 2 bases; junction bases outside the gene matches: 7. The CDR3 is 15 amino acids. Germline CDR1 reads WSHSY; CDR2 reads SAAADI.

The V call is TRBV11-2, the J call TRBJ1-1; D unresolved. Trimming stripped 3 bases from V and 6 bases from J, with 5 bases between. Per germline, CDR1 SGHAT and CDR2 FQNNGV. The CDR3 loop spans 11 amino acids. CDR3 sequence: CASSLIAEAFF. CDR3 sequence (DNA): TGTGCCAGCAGCTTGATAGCTGAAGCTTTCTTT.

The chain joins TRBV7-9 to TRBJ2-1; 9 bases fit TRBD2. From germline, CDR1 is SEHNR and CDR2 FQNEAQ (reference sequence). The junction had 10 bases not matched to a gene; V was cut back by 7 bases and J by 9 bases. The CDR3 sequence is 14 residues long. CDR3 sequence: CASTPGLAAGEQFF. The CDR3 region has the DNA TGTGCCAGCACCCCGGGACTAGCTGCCGGTGAGCAGTTCTTC.

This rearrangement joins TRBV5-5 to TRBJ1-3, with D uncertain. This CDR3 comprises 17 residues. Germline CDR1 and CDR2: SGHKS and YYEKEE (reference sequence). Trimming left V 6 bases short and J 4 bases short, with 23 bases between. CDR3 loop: CASNPTYTILSGNTIYF. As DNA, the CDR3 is TGTGCCAGCAACCCAACTTATACTATCCTCTCCGGAAACACCATATATTTT. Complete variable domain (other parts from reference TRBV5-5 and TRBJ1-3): DAGVTQSPTHLIKTRGQQVTLRCSPISGHKSVSWYQQVLGQGPQFIFQYYEKEERGRGNFPDRFSARQFPNYSSELNVNALLLGDSALYLCASNPTYTILSGNTIYFGEGSWLTVV.

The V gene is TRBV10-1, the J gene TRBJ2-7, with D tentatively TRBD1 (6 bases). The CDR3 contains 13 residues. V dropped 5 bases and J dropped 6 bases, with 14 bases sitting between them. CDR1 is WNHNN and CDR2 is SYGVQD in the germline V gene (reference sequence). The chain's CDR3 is CASSPNRGSEQYF. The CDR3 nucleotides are TGCGCCAGCAGTCCAAATAGGGGGAGCGAGCAGTACTTC.

The CDR3 DNA is TGTGCCAGCAGCGCCGGGACAGGGTGGGGCTACACCTTC. Protein product: CASSAGTGWGYTF. J is TRBJ1-2 and V is TRBV6-5, with TRBD1 matching over 9 bases. There are 13 residues in the CDR3. CDR1 and CDR2 from the germline V gene are MNHEY and SVGAGI. The J segment lost 8 bases and the V segment lost 6 bases, leaving 7 bases of the junction unmatched.

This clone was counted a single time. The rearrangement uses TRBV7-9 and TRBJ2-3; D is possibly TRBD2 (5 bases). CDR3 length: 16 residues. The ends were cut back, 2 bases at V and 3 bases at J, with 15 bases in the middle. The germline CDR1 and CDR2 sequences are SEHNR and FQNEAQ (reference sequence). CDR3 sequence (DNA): TGTGCCAGCAGCTTAACTAGTCTTTCATTAACAGATACGCAGTATTTT. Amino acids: CASSLTSLSLTDTQYF.

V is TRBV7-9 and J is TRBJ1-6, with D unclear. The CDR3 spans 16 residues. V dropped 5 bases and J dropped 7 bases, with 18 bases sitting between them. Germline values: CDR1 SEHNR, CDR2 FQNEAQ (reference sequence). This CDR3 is CASSPSVPRINSPLHF. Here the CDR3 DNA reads TGTGCCAGCAGCCCGTCGGTGCCCCGCATCAATTCACCCCTCCACTTT.

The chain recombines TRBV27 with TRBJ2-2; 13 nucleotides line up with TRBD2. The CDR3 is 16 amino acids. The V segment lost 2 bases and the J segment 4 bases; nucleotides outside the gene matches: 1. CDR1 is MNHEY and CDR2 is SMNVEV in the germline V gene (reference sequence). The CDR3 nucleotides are TGTGCCAGCAGTTTAACTAGCGGGGGGGCCACCGGGGAGCTGTTTTTT. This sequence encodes CASSLTSGGATGELFF.

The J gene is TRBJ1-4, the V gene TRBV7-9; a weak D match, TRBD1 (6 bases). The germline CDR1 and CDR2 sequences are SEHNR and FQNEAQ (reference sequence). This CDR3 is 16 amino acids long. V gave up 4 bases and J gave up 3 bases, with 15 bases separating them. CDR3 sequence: CASSSRQQGANEKLFF. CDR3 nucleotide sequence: TGTGCCAGCAGCTCCCGCCAACAGGGAGCTAATGAAAAACTGTTTTTT.

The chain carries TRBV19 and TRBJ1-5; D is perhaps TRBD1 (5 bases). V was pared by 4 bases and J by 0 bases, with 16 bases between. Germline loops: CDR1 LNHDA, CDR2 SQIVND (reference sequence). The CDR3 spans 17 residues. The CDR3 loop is CASSKGLPPYSNQPQHF. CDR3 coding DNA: TGTGCCAGTAGTAAGGGGCTACCCCCTTATAGCAATCAGCCCCAGCATTTT.

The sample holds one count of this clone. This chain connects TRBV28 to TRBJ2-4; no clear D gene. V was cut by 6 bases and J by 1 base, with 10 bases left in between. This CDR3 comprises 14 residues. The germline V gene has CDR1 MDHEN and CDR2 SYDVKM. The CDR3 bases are TGTGCCAGCAGGCCCACTGAGGCCAAAAACATTCAGTACTTC. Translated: CASRPTEAKNIQYF.

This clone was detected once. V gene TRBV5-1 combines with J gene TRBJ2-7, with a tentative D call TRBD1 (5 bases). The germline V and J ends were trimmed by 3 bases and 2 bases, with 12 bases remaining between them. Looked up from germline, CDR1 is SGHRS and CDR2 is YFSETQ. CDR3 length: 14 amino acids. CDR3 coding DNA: TGCGCCAGCAGCTATAGACAGCGACCCTACGAGCAGTACTTC. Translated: CASSYRQRPYEQYF.

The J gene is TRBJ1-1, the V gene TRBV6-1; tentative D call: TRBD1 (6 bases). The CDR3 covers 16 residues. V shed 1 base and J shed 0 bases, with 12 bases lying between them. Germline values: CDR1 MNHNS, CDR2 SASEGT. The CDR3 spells CASSEVGDRLNTEAFF. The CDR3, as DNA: TGTGCCAGCAGTGAAGTGGGTGACAGGCTGAACACTGAAGCTTTCTTT.

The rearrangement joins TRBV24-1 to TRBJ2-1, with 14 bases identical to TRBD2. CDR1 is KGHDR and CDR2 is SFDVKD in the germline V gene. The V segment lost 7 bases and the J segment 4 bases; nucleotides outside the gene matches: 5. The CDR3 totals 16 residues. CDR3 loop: CATSGTSGSSYNEQFF. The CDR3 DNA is TGTGCCACCAGCGGGACTAGCGGGAGTTCATACAATGAGCAGTTCTTC.